In its sample, the clone carrying this T cell receptor (beta chain) was seen once. Its target is unknown. The data originate from a study of CD8+ T cells in alopecia areata. Study-level findings and limits: The study found that many expanded lesional clones persisted in scalp and blood during tofacitinib.

The CDR3 is 18 amino acids. Germline V gives CDR1 MNHEY, CDR2 SMNVEV (reference sequence). With 4 bases clipped from V and 2 bases from J, the junction kept 6 bases outside the gene matches. Treatment meaning: oral pan-JAK inhibitor, 5-10 mg twice daily. Isolation of CD4+ and CD8+ T cells from PBMCs was achieved by sorting. RNA, once extracted, was reverse transcribed into cDNA for use as the sequencing template. Here immunoSEQ multiplex PCR was the method, and the copy in TCRdb shows in-frame clones only, minus some. Among about 140,000 clones, approximately 90% were seen once, and the ten largest hold roughly an eighth.

The source is a human donor with alopecia areata. This chain uses TRBV27 with TRBJ2-6; 12 nucleotides agree with TRBD1. Sample: CD8+ T cells sorted from blood, taken at week 4, from a patient treated with tofacitinib. The CDR3 DNA reads as TGTGCCAGCAGTTCCCGGGACAGGGGGCTAGCTGGGGCCAACGTCCTGACTTTC. Its translation: CASSSRDRGLAGANVLTF.